The rows below give T cell receptor beta chains drawn from one sample of a study of cytomegalovirus exposure and HLA in healthy donors. The table came from immunoSEQ multiplex PCR; TCRdb's copy has only in-frame clones and leaves some out. Among about 140,000 clones listed, approximately 75% were seen once. Sequenced material: PBMCs. The source of these receptors is a male donor in good health and CMV-seronegative. The CDR3 runs from the conserved cysteine through the conserved F or W. D genes are given only for firm matches. Part of the rows lack a size; the others show once, few, many or a class for expanded clones.

j_call v_call d_call clone_size cdr3_aa cdr3_nt
TRBJ2-3 TRBV9 - - CASSVGGRGRSTDTQYF TGTGCCAGCAGCGTAGGGGGACGGGGGAGGAGCACAGATACGCAGTATTTT
TRBJ1-1 TRBV6-5 - few CASSYSFLQGEAFF TGTGCCAGCAGTTACTCCTTTCTGCAGGGGGAAGCTTTCTTT
TRBJ1-5 TRBV7-9 TRBD1 - CASSGGQSNQPQHF TGTGCCAGCAGCGGGGGACAGTCCAATCAGCCCCAGCATTTT
TRBJ1-5 TRBV4-1 TRBD1 - CASSQAGQVNQPQHF TGCGCCAGCAGCCAAGCTGGACAGGTAAATCAGCCCCAGCATTTT
TRBJ1-5 TRBV7-2 - few CASSAPGVSNQPQHF TGTGCCAGCAGCGCCCCAGGGGTGAGCAATCAGCCCCAGCATTTT
TRBJ2-4 TRBV12-5 - - CASGLDSRFDIQYF TGTGCTAGTGGTTTGGATTCCAGATTTGACATTCAGTACTTC
TRBJ1-4 TRBV7-2 TRBD1 - CASSRDRGSEKLFF TGTGCCAGCAGCCGTGACAGGGGGAGCGAAAAACTGTTTTTT
TRBJ1-1 TRBV5-4 TRBD1 few CASSLGQGSGVAFF TGTGCCAGCAGCTTAGGACAGGGCTCCGGGGTAGCTTTCTTT
TRBJ2-3 TRBV4-3 - - CASSQDPRGTDTQYF TGCGCCAGCAGCCAAGATCCACGGGGCACAGATACGCAGTATTTT
TRBJ1-3 TRBV7-2 TRBD1 - CASSSDWTGGKNTIYF TGTGCCAGCAGCTCTGACTGGACAGGGGGCAAAAACACCATATATTTT
TRBJ2-5 TRBV27 TRBD1 - CASSLSGQGVLQETQYF TGTGCCAGCAGTTTATCGGGACAGGGTGTACTCCAAGAGACCCAGTACTTC
TRBJ1-1 TRBV7-2 TRBD1 once CASSQDRGLDFF TGTGCCAGCAGCCAAGACAGGGGATTGGATTTCTTT
TRBJ1-4 TRBV4-3 TRBD1 few CASSPSDRQLFF TGCGCCAGCAGCCCCTCGGACAGGCAACTGTTTTTT
TRBJ2-1 TRBV7-8 TRBD2 few CASSPRLAGGRRNEQFF TGTGCCAGCAGCCCCCGACTAGCGGGGGGGCGTCGCAATGAGCAGTTCTTC
TRBJ2-1 TRBV5-6 - - CASSLVQVNEQFF TGTGCCAGCAGCTTGGTGCAGGTAAATGAGCAGTTCTTC
TRBJ2-1 TRBV9 - - CASSARGADDEQFF TGTGCCAGCAGCGCCCGGGGTGCGGACGATGAGCAGTTCTTC
TRBJ2-7 TRBV27 - - CASSPNLSYEQYF TGTGCCAGCAGTCCTAATCTCTCCTACGAGCAGTACTTC
TRBJ2-1 TRBV5-8 - - CASSWPGKAFF TGTGCCAGCAGCTGGCCGGGAAAGGCGTTCTTC
TRBJ2-6 TRBV10-3 - once CAISGGFPSSGANVLTF TGTGCCATCAGTGGAGGCTTCCCCAGCTCTGGGGCCAACGTCCTGACTTTC
TRBJ1-1 TRBV14 - few CASSLQGNTEAFF TGTGCCAGCAGCTTGCAGGGAAACACTGAAGCTTTCTTT
TRBJ2-1 TRBV6-4 TRBD2 - CASSGGRLAVSSYNEQFF TGTGCCAGCAGTGGAGGGAGACTAGCGGTTAGCTCCTACAATGAGCAGTTCTTC
TRBJ2-7 TRBV7-6 - - CASSQHPPLVGGEQYF TGTGCCAGCAGTCAACATCCCCCCCTAGTCGGCGGCGAGCAGTACTTC
TRBJ2-5 TRBV9 TRBD2 - CASSVDSGGRWETQYF TGTGCCAGCAGCGTAGATAGCGGGGGGCGATGGGAGACCCAGTACTTC
TRBJ2-1 TRBV10-3 - - CAISEGPPGRHDNEQFF TGTGCCATCAGTGAGGGTCCCCCAGGGAGGCATGACAATGAGCAGTTCTTC
TRBJ1-5 TRBV29-1 - - CSAGEGEQPQHF TGCAGCGCGGGGGAGGGGGAACAGCCCCAGCATTTT
TRBJ2-3 TRBV21-1 - - CASSRRGGIADTQYF TGTGCCAGCAGCCGACGGGGAGGGATCGCAGATACGCAGTATTTT
TRBJ1-5 TRBV6-5 - - CASSYDINQPQHF TGTGCCAGCAGTTACGACATCAACCAGCCCCAGCATTTT
TRBJ2-7 TRBV4-1 TRBD1 - CASSQWDRGYEQYF TGCGCCAGCAGCCAATGGGACAGGGGGTACGAGCAGTACTTC
TRBJ1-4 TRBV6-5 TRBD1 - CASSPDRGQGKLFF TGTGCCAGCAGCCCTGACAGGGGGCAGGGGAAACTGTTTTTT
TRBJ2-5 TRBV30 - - CAWSVQGGFRETQYF TGTGCCTGGAGTGTACAGGGTGGGTTTCGGGAAACCCAGTACTTC
TRBJ1-4 TRBV7-9 TRBD1 - CASRRTGTEYEKLFF TGTGCCAGCAGACGTACCGGGACAGAATATGAAAAACTGTTTTTT
TRBJ2-5 TRBV19 - - CASSIDRSRGRETQYF TGTGCCAGTAGTATAGATCGGTCGCGGGGGCGAGAGACCCAGTACTTC
TRBJ1-6 TRBV19 - - CASSTQLDDNSPLHF TGTGCCAGTAGTACCCAACTTGACGACAATTCCCCCCTCCACTTT
TRBJ1-1 TRBV13 TRBD1 few CASSSQGGTEAFF TGTGCCAGCAGCTCACAGGGGGGAACTGAAGCTTTCTTT
TRBJ2-1 TRBV5-8 TRBD2 once CASSLPGLAGAYNEQFF TGTGCCAGCAGCCTCCCGGGACTAGCGGGGGCTTACAATGAGCAGTTCTTC
TRBJ1-1 TRBV10-3 TRBD1 few CAIRDRGPNMNTEAFF TGTGCCATCAGGGACAGGGGGCCGAACATGAACACTGAAGCTTTCTTT
TRBJ1-3 TRBV6-1 - once CASSERGPGNTIYF TGTGCCAGCAGTGAACGCGGGCCCGGAAACACCATATATTTT
TRBJ1-6 TRBV19 - - CASSSSRGGARNSPLHF TGTGCCAGTAGTAGTTCCCGTGGGGGGGCGAGAAATTCACCCCTCCACTTT
TRBJ1-5 TRBV19 - few CASESRGGRNQPQHF TGTGCCAGCGAAAGTAGGGGGGGTCGCAATCAGCCCCAGCATTTT
TRBJ2-7 TRBV13 TRBD1 - CASSFLGQGDYEQYF TGTGCCAGCAGCTTCCTCGGACAGGGGGACTACGAGCAGTACTTC
TRBJ1-2 TRBV10-3 TRBD1 few CAIKSSRGTASNYGYTF TGTGCCATCAAATCCTCTCGAGGGACAGCCAGTAACTATGGCTACACCTTC
TRBJ2-7 TRBV9 - - CASSEDFSSYEQYF TGTGCCAGCAGCGAGGACTTCAGCTCCTACGAGCAGTACTTC
TRBJ1-5 TRBV2 - once CASSVEGGVSNQPQHF TGTGCCAGCAGTGTCGAGGGCGGCGTGAGCAATCAGCCCCAGCATTTT
TRBJ2-2 TRBV7-3 - - CASSTAVGGELFF TGTGCCAGCAGTACCGCGGTGGGCGGGGAGCTGTTTTTT